This T cell receptor beta chain was identified during a study of OX40 agonist ivuxolimab in advanced cancers. Sequenced by immunoSEQ multiplex PCR; TCRdb stores in-frame clones only, minus some. The top ten hold roughly 0.77% of the sample, which has 60,000 to 90,000 clones, around four fifths seen once. Blood sampling took place at baseline, cycle 4 day 1, and cycle 7 day 1. Trimming took 5 bases from V and 1 from J, leaving 5 bases between them. This CDR3 is built from 11 residues. The germline CDR1 and CDR2 sequences are SQVTM and ANQGSEA. The material was CD4+ or CD8+ T cells sorted from blood, obtained in a trial of the OX40 agonist ivuxolimab. The chain couples TRBV29-1 to TRBJ1-2, with D hard to call. The TCR was taken from an adult with an advanced solid tumor such as melanoma, head and neck, liver or kidney cancer. CDR3 region: CSVPLNYGYTF. In nucleotides, the CDR3 is TGCAGCGTTCCCCTTAACTATGGCTACACCTTC.